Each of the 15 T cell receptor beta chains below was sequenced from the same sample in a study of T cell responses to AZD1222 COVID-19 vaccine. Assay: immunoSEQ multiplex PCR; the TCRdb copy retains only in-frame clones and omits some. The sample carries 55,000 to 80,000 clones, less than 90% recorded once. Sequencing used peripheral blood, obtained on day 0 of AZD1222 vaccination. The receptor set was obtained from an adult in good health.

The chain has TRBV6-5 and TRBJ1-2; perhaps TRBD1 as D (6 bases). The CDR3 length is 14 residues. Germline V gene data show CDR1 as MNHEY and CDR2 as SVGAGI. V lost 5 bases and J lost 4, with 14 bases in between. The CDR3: CASSPDRGGYGYTF. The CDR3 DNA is TGTGCCAGCAGTCCGGACAGAGGGGGCTATGGCTACACCTTC.

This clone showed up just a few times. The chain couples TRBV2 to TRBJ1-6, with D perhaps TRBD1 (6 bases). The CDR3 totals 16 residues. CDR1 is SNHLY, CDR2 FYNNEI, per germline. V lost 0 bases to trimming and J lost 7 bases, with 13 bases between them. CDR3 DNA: TGTGCCAGCAGTGAAGCAAGGGGGGCGCGGAATTCACCCCTCCACTTT. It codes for CASSEARGARNSPLHF.

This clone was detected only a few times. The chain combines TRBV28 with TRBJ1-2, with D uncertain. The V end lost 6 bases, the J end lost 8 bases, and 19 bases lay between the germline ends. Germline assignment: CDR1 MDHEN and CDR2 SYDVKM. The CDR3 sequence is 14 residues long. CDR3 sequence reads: CASSRAGSTWGYTF. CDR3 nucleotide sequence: TGTGCCAGCAGCCGGGCGGGATCCACATGGGGCTACACCTTC.

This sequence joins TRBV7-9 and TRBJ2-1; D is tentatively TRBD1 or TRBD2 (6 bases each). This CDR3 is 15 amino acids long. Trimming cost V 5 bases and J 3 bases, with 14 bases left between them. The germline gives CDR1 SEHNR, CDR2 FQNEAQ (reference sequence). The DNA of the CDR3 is TGTGCCAGCAGCCCAGGGGAGGCGGGCTACAATGAGCAGTTCTTC. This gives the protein CASSPGEAGYNEQFF.

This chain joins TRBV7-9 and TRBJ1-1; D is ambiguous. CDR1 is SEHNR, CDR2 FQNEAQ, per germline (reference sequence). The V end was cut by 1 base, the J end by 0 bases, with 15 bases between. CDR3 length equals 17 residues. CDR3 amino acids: CASSLGSGRPMNTEAFF. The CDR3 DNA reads TGTGCCAGCAGCTTAGGGTCCGGTCGGCCGATGAACACTGAAGCTTTCTTT.

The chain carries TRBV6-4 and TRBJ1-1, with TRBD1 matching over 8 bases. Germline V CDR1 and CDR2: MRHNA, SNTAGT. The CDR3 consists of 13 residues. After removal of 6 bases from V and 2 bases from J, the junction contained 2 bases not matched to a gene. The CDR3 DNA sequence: TGTGCCAGCAGGGACAGGGAAAACACTGAAGCTTTCTTT. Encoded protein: CASRDRENTEAFF.

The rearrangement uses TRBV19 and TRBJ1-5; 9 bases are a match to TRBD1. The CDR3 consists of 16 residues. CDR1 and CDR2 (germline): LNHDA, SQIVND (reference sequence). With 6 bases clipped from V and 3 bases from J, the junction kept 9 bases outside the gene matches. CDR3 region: CASSLTGGNNNQPQHF. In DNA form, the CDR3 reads TGTGCCAGTAGCCTGACAGGGGGAAATAACAATCAGCCCCAGCATTTT.

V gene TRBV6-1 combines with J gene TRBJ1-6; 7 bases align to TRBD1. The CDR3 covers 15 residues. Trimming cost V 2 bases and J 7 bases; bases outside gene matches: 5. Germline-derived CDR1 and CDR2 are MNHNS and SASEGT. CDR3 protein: CASSERRRGNSPLHF. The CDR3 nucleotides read TGTGCCAGCAGTGAAAGGCGCAGGGGGAATTCACCCCTCCACTTT.

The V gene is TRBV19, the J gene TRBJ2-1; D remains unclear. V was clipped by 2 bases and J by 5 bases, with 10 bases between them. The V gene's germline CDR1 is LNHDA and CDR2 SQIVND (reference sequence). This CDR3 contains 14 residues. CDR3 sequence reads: CASSIKYPNNEQFF. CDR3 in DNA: TGTGCCAGTAGTATAAAGTACCCCAACAATGAGCAGTTCTTC.

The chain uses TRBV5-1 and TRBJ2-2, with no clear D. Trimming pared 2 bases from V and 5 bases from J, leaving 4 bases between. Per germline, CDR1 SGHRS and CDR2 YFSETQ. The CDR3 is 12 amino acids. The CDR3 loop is CASSFGTGELFF. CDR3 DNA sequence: TGCGCCAGCAGCTTCGGGACCGGGGAGCTGTTTTTT. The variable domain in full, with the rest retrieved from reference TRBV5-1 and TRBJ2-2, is KAGVTQTPRYLIKTRGQQVTLSCSPISGHRSVSWYQQTPGQGLQFLFEYFSETQRNKGNFPGRFSGRQFSNSRSEMNVSTLELGDSALYLCASSFGTGELFFGEGSRLTVL.

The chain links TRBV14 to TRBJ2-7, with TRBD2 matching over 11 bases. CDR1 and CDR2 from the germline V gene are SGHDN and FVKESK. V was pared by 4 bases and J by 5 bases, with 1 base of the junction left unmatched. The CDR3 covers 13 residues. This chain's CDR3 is CASSRGLADEQYF. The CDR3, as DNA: TGTGCCAGCAGCCGGGGACTAGCGGACGAGCAGTACTTC.

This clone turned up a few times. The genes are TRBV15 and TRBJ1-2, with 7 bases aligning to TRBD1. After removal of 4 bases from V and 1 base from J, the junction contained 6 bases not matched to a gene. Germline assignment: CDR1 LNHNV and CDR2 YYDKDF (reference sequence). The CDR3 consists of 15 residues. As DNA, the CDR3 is TGTGCCACCAGCACGACGACAGGGAATAACTATGGCTACACCTTC. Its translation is CATSTTTGNNYGYTF.

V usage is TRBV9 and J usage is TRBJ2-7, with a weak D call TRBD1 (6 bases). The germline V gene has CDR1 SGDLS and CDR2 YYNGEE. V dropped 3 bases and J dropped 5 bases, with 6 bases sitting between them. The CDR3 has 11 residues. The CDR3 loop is CASSGQDEQYF. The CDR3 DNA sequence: TGTGCCAGCAGCGGACAGGACGAGCAGTACTTC.

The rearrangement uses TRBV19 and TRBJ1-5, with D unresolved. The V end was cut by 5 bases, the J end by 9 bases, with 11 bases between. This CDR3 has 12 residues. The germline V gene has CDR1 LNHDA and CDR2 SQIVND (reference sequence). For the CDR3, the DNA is TGTGCCAGTAGTCCGGATGGCCCGCCCCAGCATTTT. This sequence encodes CASSPDGPPQHF.

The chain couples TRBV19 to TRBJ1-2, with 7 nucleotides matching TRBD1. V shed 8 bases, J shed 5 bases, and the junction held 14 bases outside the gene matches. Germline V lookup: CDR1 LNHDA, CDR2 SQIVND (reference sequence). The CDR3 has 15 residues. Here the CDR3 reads CASRAGQPLLYGYTF. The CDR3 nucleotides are TGTGCCAGTCGCGCGGGACAGCCTTTACTTTATGGCTACACCTTC.